This T cell receptor beta chain derives from a study of response to subunit inactivated influenza vaccine. General study results and limits: The authors suggested that every seasonal influenza vaccination recruits few new T cells.

In TCRdb, the RT-PCR reads were re-called with MiXCR into one record per CDR3 protein. The sample gives hundreds of thousands of distinct CDR3 sequences, around 8% of which show up once; approximately 12% is in the top ten. Trimming removed 5 bases at V and 2 bases at J, with 15 bases between. Per germline, CDR1 MDHEN and CDR2 SYDVKM. CDR3 length: 15 amino acids. Comments on this clonotype: Its cognate antigen is unknown.

The chain joins TRBV28 to TRBJ1-1, with D maybe TRBD1 (6 bases). The origin of this receptor is a man aged 50-75 years who received an inactivated influenza vaccine. This material consisted of PBMCs from blood, taken roughly 24 months after vaccination. CDR3 region: CASSLPGGPNTEAFF. CDR3 DNA: TGTGCCAGCAGTCTACCTGGGGGGCCCAACACTGAAGCTTTCTTT.